This is a list of T cell receptor beta chains from one sample in a study of T cell responses to AZD1222 COVID-19 vaccine. Only in-frame clones appear in the TCRdb table, and some are missing; sequencing was by immunoSEQ multiplex PCR. The repertoire holds approximately 90,000 clones, with about 91% as singletons. The sequencing used peripheral blood, collected on day 0 of AZD1222 vaccination. The receptors stem from an adult in good health. The CDR3 runs from the conserved cysteine through the conserved F or W. The D gene is left open where the match is weak. Clone size is stated in some rows and not others, as once, few, many or a class when expanded.

J gene: TRBJ1-1; clone size: .; D gene: .; V gene: TRBV2; CDR3 protein: CASTEKGGWGMNTEAFF; CDR3 DNA: TGTGCCAGCACCGAAAAGGGAGGGTGGGGGATGAACACTGAAGCTTTCTTT
J gene: TRBJ2-1; clone size: .; D gene: .; V gene: TRBV15; CDR3 protein: CATSRDGQEYNEQFF; CDR3 DNA: TGTGCCACCAGCAGAGATGGGCAAGAGTACAATGAGCAGTTCTTC
J gene: TRBJ2-2; clone size: once; D gene: .; V gene: TRBV16; CDR3 protein: CASSLIVRGSYTGELFF; CDR3 DNA: TGTGCCAGCAGCCTCATAGTGAGGGGAAGTTACACCGGGGAGCTGTTTTTT
J gene: TRBJ1-5; clone size: .; D gene: .; V gene: TRBV29-1; CDR3 protein: CSVVEGTSNQPQHF; CDR3 DNA: TGCAGCGTTGTCGAGGGTACTAGCAATCAGCCCCAGCATTTT
J gene: TRBJ1-2; clone size: .; D gene: .; V gene: TRBV7-9; CDR3 protein: CASSLMGLDYGYTF; CDR3 DNA: TGTGCCAGCAGCTTAATGGGGCTTGACTATGGCTACACCTTC
J gene: TRBJ2-5; clone size: once; D gene: .; V gene: TRBV28; CDR3 protein: CASSWTGGGQETQYF; CDR3 DNA: TGTGCCAGCAGTTGGACCGGGGGCGGTCAAGAGACCCAGTACTTC
J gene: TRBJ1-3; clone size: once; D gene: .; V gene: TRBV19; CDR3 protein: CASRGLVGNTIYF; CDR3 DNA: TGTGCCAGTAGAGGGTTGGTTGGAAACACCATATATTTT
J gene: TRBJ1-5; clone size: few; D gene: .; V gene: TRBV9; CDR3 protein: CASSVRGDSNQPQHF; CDR3 DNA: TGTGCCAGCAGCGTCCGAGGGGACAGCAATCAGCCCCAGCATTTT
J gene: TRBJ1-5; clone size: once; D gene: .; V gene: TRBV19; CDR3 protein: CASSISTSPGSNQPQHF; CDR3 DNA: TGTGCCAGTAGTATAAGCACGTCCCCCGGGAGCAATCAGCCCCAGCATTTT
J gene: TRBJ1-2; clone size: .; D gene: .; V gene: TRBV3-1/TRBV3-2; CDR3 protein: CASSPPGNYGYTF; CDR3 DNA: TGTGCCAGCAGCCCCCCCGGGAACTATGGCTACACCTTC
J gene: TRBJ1-2; clone size: .; D gene: .; V gene: TRBV4-3; CDR3 protein: CASSQGGRVNYGYTF; CDR3 DNA: TGCGCCAGCAGCCAAGGGGGCAGGGTAAACTATGGCTACACCTTC
J gene: TRBJ1-4; clone size: .; D gene: .; V gene: TRBV10-1; CDR3 protein: CASSEVTNEKLFF; CDR3 DNA: TGCGCCAGCAGTGAGGTGACTAATGAAAAACTGTTTTTT
J gene: TRBJ1-2; clone size: .; D gene: TRBD1; V gene: TRBV4-1; CDR3 protein: CASRPWEKGALGYTF; CDR3 DNA: TGCGCCAGCAGGCCCTGGGAGAAGGGGGCTTTAGGCTACACCTTC
J gene: TRBJ2-7; clone size: few; D gene: .; V gene: TRBV29-1; CDR3 protein: CSVESDRTYEQYF; CDR3 DNA: TGCAGCGTTGAGAGTGACAGGACCTACGAGCAGTACTTC
J gene: TRBJ2-3; clone size: .; D gene: TRBD2; V gene: TRBV6-2/TRBV6-3; CDR3 protein: CASSRSGSTDTQYF; CDR3 DNA: TGTGCCAGCAGCCGTAGCGGGAGCACAGATACGCAGTATTTT
J gene: TRBJ2-1; clone size: .; D gene: TRBD1; V gene: TRBV15; CDR3 protein: CATSFSGTGNIGSYNEQFF; CDR3 DNA: TGTGCCACCAGCTTTAGTGGGACAGGGAACATAGGCTCCTACAATGAGCAGTTCTTC
J gene: TRBJ1-2; clone size: .; D gene: .; V gene: TRBV6-2/TRBV6-3; CDR3 protein: CASSRSSGGYTF; CDR3 DNA: TGTGCCAGCAGCCGGTCATCTGGTGGCTACACCTTC
J gene: TRBJ2-2; clone size: .; D gene: TRBD2; V gene: TRBV6-5; CDR3 protein: CASSYSPSGVTGELFF; CDR3 DNA: TGTGCCAGCAGTTACTCGCCTAGCGGGGTGACCGGGGAGCTGTTTTTT
J gene: TRBJ1-4; clone size: .; D gene: TRBD1; V gene: TRBV5-8; CDR3 protein: CASSITGGQIQGGKLFF; CDR3 DNA: TGTGCCAGCAGCATCACAGGGGGCCAAATTCAAGGCGGAAAACTGTTTTTT
J gene: TRBJ1-2; clone size: .; D gene: .; V gene: TRBV2; CDR3 protein: CASSPTKGYTF; CDR3 DNA: TGTGCCAGCAGTCCGACCAAGGGCTACACCTTC
J gene: TRBJ2-7; clone size: .; D gene: .; V gene: TRBV15; CDR3 protein: CATSSRVSSYEQYF; CDR3 DNA: TGTGCCACCAGCTCACGGGTCAGCTCCTACGAGCAGTACTTC